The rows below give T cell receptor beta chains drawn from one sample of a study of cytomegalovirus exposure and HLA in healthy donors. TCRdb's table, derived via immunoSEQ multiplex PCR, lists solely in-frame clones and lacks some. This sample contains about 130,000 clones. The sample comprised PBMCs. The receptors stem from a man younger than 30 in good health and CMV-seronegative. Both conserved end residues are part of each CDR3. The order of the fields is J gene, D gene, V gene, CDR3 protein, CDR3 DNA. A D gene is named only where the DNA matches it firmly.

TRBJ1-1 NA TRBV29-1 CSVEGPGYEAFF TGCAGCGTTGAAGGGCCGGGTTATGAAGCTTTCTTT
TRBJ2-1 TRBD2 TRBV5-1 CASSLRGGSSYNEQFF TGCGCCAGCAGCTTGAGGGGAGGGAGCTCCTACAATGAGCAGTTCTTC
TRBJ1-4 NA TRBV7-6 CASSLGSAPDEKLFF TGTGCCAGCAGCTTAGGGTCAGCGCCCGATGAAAAACTGTTTTTT
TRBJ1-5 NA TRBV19 CASSTPYNQPQHF TGTGCCAGTAGTACCCCCTACAATCAGCCCCAGCATTTT
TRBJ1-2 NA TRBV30 CAWSWSGNYGYTF TGTGCCTGGAGCTGGTCGGGTAACTATGGCTACACCTTC
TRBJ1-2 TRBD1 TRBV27 CASSLWTGSYGYTF TGTGCCAGCAGTCTGTGGACAGGGAGCTATGGCTACACCTTC
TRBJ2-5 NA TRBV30 CARGQGRETQYF TGTGCCCGTGGGCAGGGCAGAGAGACCCAGTACTTC
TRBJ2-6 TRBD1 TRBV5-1 CASSPYSGGALAGANVLTF TGCGCCAGCAGCCCGTACTCAGGGGGCGCTTTGGCTGGGGCCAACGTCCTGACTTTC
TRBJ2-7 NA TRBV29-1 CSVVSGLEQYF TGCAGCGTTGTTAGCGGTCTCGAGCAGTACTTC
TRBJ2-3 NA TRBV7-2 CASSSRLADTQYF TGTGCCAGCAGCTCCCGTCTTGCAGATACGCAGTATTTT
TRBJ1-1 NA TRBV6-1 CASTGQTEAFF TGTGCCAGCACCGGACAGACTGAAGCTTTCTTT
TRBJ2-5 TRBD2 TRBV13 CASSRRTSGGAETQYF TGTGCCAGCAGCCGACGGACTAGCGGGGGGGCGGAGACCCAGTACTTC
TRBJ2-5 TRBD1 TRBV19 CASSSIGTGPQETQYF TGTGCCAGTAGTTCTATCGGGACAGGCCCCCAAGAGACCCAGTACTTC
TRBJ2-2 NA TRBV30 CAWSVGLLAGELFF TGTGCCTGGAGTGTCGGACTCCTCGCCGGGGAGCTGTTTTTT
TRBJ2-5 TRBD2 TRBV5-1 CATYVRGGETQYF TGCGCCACCTATGTTCGGGGAGGGGAGACCCAGTACTTC
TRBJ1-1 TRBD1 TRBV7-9 CASSPRDRVGTEAFF TGTGCCAGCAGCCCCCGGGACAGGGTGGGCACTGAAGCTTTCTTT
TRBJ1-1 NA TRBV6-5 CASSLDRSNTEAFF TGTGCCAGCAGTTTGGACAGATCGAACACTGAAGCTTTCTTT
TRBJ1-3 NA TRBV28 CASRPTGNTIYF TGTGCCAGCAGGCCTACTGGAAACACCATATATTTT
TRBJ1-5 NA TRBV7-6 CASSSEGWGNQPQHF TGTGCCAGCAGCTCAGAGGGTTGGGGCAATCAGCCCCAGCATTTT
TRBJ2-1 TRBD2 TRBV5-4 CASSSMGLAGVNEQFF TGTGCCAGCAGCTCGATGGGACTAGCGGGAGTCAATGAGCAGTTCTTC
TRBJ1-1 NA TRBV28 CASRQDSNTEAFF TGTGCCAGCAGGCAGGACAGCAACACTGAAGCTTTCTTT